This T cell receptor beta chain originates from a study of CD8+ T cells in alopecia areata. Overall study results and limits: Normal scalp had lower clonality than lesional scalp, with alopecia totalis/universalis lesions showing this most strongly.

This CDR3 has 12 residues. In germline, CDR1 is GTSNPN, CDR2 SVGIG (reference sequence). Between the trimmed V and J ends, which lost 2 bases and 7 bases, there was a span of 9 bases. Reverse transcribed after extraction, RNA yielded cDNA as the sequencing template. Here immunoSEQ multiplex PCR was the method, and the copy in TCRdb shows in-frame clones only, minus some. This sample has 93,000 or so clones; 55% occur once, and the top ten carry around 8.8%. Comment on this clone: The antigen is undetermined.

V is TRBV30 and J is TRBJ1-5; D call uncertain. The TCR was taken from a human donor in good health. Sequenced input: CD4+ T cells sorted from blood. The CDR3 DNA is TGTGCCTGGAGTTCACTCGGGCAGCCCCAGCATTTT. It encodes CAWSSLGQPQHF.